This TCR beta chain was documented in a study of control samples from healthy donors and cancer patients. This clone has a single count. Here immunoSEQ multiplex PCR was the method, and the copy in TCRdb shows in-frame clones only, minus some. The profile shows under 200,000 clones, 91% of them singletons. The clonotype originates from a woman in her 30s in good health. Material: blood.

The CDR3 region is CASSGDRGKHF. The CDR3 region has the DNA TGTGCCAGCAGTGGGGACAGGGGAAAGCATTTT. The chain employs TRBV12-3 or TRBV12-4 and TRBJ1-5; 10 nucleotides align to TRBD1. Losses at the gene ends were 5 bases for V and 14 bases for J; bases not matched to a gene: 3. The CDR3 has 11 residues.